Presented here are 4 T cell receptor beta chains from one specimen sequenced in a study of T cells expressing NK-cell markers. TCRdb re-analyzed the 5' RACE reads; it lists each CDR3 protein once, without DNA. The table for this sample gives under 500,000 distinct CDR3 sequences. The specimen sequenced was blood T cells: a sorted CD56 or NKG2C T cell subset, CD4+ or CD8+ T cells, or bulk PBMC T cells (not recorded which). The receptors originated from a woman between 18 and 70 years old in good health.

The gene calls are TRBV20-1 and TRBJ1-3; TCRdb's D gene call, TRBD1, goes unchecked for lack of DNA. The CDR3 is 14 residues long. Germline loops: CDR1 DFQATT, CDR2 SNEGSKA (reference sequence). CDR3 sequence: CSARGGLSGNTIYF.

CDR3: CASSDVLGAEQYF. The chain links TRBV2 to TRBJ2-7. CDR1 is SNHLY, CDR2 FYNNEI, per germline. This CDR3 is 13 amino acids long.

V gene TRBV20-1 combines with J gene TRBJ2-3. The CDR3 totals 11 residues. Looked up from germline, CDR1 is DFQATT and CDR2 is SNEGSKA (reference sequence). The chain's CDR3 is CSAQSADTQYF.

The chain employs TRBV25-1 and TRBJ1-3. Germline V gives CDR1 MGHDK, CDR2 SYGVNS. CDR3 length: 13 residues. The CDR3 protein is CASSESRRNTIYF.